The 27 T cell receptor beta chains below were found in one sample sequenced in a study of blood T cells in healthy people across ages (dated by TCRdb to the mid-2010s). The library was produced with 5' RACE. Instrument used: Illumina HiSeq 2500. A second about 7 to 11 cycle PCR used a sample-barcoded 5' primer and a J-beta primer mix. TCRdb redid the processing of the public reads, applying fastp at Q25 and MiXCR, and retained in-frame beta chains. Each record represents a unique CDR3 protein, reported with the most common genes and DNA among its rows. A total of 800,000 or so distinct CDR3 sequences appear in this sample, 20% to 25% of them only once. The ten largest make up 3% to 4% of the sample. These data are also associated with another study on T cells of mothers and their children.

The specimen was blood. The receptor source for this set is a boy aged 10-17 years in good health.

The CDR3 DNA reads TGTGCCAGCAGCCCAGCACCCGTCTATGGCTACACCTTC. Its protein product is CASSPAPVYGYTF. The rearrangement joins TRBV7-2 to TRBJ1-2; D not certain. This CDR3 comprises 13 residues. Trimming removed 5 bases from V and 4 bases from J, with 11 bases in between. Looked up from germline, CDR1 is SGHTA and CDR2 is FQGNSA.

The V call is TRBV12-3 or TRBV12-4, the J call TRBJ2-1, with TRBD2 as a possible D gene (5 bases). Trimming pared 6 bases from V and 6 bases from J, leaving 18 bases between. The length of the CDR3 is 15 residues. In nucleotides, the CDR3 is TGTGCCAGCAGATTAAAAAGTGGGAGTTTCAATGAGCAGTTCTTC. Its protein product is CASRLKSGSFNEQFF.

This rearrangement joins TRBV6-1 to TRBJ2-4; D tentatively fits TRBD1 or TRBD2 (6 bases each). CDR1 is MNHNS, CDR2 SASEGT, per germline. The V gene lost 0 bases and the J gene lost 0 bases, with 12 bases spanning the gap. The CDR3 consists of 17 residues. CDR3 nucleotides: TGTGCCAGCAGTGAAGCGTGGGGGGCTGTAGCCAAAAACATTCAGTACTTC. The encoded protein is CASSEAWGAVAKNIQYF.

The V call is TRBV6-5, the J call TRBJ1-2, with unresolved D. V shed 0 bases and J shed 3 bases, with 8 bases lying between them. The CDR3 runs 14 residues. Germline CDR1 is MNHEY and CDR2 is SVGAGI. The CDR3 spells CASSYSNTYYGYTF. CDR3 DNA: TGTGCCAGCAGTTACTCGAACACCTACTATGGCTACACCTTC.

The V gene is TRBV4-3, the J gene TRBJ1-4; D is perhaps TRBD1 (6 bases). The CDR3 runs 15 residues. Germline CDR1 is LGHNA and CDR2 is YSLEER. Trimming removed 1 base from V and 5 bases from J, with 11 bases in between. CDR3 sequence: CASSQATGLNEKLFF. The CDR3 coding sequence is TGCGCCAGCAGCCAAGCAACAGGGTTAAATGAAAAACTGTTTTTT.

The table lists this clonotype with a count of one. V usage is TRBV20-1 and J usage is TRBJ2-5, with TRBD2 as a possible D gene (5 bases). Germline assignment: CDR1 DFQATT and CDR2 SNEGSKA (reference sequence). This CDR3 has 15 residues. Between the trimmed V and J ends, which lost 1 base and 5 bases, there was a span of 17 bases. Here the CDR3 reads CSARGRLERLETQYF. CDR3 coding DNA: TGCAGTGCTAGAGGCCGGCTAGAGCGGCTCGAGACCCAGTACTTC.

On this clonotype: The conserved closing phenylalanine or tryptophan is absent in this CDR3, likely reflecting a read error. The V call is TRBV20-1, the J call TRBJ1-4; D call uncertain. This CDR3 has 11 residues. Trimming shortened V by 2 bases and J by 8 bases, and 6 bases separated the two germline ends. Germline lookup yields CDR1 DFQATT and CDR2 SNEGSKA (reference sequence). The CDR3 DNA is TGCAGTGCTAGACCGACCGAAAAACTGTTTCTT. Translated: CSARPTEKLFL.

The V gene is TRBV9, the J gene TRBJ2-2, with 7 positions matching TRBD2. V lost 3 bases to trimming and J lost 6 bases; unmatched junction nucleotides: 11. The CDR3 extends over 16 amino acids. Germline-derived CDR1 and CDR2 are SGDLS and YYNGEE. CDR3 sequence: CASSASGGTDAGELFF. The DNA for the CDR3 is TGTGCCAGCAGCGCCTCCGGGGGGACGGACGCCGGGGAGCTGTTTTTT.

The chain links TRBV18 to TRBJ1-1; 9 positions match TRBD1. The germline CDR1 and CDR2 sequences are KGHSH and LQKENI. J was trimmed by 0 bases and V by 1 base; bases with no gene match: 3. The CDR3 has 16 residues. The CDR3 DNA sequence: TGTGCCAGCTCACCACGGGACAGGGAAATGAACACTGAAGCTTTCTTT. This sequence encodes CASSPRDREMNTEAFF.

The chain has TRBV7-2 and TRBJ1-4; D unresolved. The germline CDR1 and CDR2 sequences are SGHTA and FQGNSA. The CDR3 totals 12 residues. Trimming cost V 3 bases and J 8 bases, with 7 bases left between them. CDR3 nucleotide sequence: TGTGCCAGCAGCTTTTACTTAGAAAAACTGTTTTTT. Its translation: CASSFYLEKLFF.

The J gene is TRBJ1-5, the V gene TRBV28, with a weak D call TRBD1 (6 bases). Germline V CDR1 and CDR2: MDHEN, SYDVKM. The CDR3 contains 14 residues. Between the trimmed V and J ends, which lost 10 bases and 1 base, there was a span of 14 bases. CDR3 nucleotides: TGTGCCACCCATGGACAGTTAAGCAATCAGCCCCAGCATTTT. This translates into CATHGQLSNQPQHF.

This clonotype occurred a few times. CDR3 sequence reads: CASSLERGGYGYTF. DNA of the CDR3: TGTGCCAGCAGCTTAGAAAGGGGCGGCTATGGCTACACCTTC. V usage is TRBV7-9 and J usage is TRBJ1-2; D perhaps matches TRBD1 (5 bases). Germline CDR1 and CDR2: SEHNR and FQNEAQ (reference sequence). CDR3 length: 14 residues. V lost 1 base and J 4 bases, leaving 10 bases between the germline ends.

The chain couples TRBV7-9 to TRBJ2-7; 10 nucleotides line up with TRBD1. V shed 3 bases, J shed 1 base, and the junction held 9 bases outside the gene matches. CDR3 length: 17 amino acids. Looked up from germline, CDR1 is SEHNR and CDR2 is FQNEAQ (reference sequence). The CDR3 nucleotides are TGTGCCAGCAGCTTTACCGGGACAGGGGTCAGATCCTACGAGCAGTACTTC. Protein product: CASSFTGTGVRSYEQYF. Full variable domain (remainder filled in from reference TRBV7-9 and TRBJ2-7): DTGVSQNPRHKITKRGQNVTFRCDPISEHNRLYWYRQTLGQGPEFLTYFQNEAQLEKSRLLSDRFSAERPKGSFSTLEIQRTEQGDSAMYLCASSFTGTGVRSYEQYFGPGTRLTVT.

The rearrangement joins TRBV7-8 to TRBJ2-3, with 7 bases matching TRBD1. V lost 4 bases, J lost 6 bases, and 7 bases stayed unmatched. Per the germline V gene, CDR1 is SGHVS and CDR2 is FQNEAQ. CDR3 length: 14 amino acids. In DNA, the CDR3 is TGTGCCAGCAGCTCTGGATTACAGGGGGATACGCAGTATTTT. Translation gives CASSSGLQGDTQYF.

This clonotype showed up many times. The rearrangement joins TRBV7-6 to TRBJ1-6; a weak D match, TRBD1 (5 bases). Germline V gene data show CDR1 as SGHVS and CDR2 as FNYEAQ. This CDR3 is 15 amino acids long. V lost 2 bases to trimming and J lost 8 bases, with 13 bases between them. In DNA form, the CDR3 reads TGTGCCAGCAGCTTACCCCGGACACCTCATTCACCCCTCCACTTT. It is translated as CASSLPRTPHSPLHF.

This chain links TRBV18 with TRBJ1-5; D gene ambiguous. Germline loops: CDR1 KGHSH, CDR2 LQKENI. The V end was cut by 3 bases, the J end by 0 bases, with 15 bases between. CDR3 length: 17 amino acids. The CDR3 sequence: CASSPEGQTISNQPQHF. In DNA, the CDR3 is TGTGCCAGCTCACCTGAGGGCCAGACTATTAGCAATCAGCCCCAGCATTTT.

The CDR3 DNA reads TGTGCCAGCAGCTTGGTGACAGGGTCGAACCTTAACTATGGCTACACCTTC. Its protein is CASSLVTGSNLNYGYTF. The genes are TRBV5-6 and TRBJ1-2; 7 nucleotides match TRBD1. CDR3 length equals 17 residues. Germline CDR1 and CDR2: SGHDT and YYEEEE. Trimming took 0 bases from V and 1 from J; bases not matched to a gene: 9.

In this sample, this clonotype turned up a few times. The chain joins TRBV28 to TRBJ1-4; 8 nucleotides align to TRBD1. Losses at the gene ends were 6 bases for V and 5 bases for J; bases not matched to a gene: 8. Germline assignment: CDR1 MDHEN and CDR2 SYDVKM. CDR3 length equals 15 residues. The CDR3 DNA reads TGTGCCAGCAGACCTACAGGGGGGACAAATGAAAAACTGTTTTTT. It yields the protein CASRPTGGTNEKLFF.

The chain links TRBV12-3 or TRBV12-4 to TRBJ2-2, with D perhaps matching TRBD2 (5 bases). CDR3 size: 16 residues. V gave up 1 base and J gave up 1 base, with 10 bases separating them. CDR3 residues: CASSLVAGLNTGELFF. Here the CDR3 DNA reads TGTGCCAGCAGTTTAGTTGCGGGCTTGAACACCGGGGAGCTGTTTTTT.

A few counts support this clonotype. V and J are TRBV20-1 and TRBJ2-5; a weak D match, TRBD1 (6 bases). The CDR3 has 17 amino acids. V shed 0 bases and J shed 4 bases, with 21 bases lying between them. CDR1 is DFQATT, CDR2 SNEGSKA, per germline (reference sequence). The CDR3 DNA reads TGCAGTGCTAGAGATCACTCCCCTGTTGGGGGCGTAGAGACCCAGTACTTC. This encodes CSARDHSPVGGVETQYF.

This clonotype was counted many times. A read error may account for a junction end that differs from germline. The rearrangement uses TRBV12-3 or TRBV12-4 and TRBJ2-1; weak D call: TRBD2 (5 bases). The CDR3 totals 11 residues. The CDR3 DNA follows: TGCGCCAGCAGAGGGTACAATGAGCAGTTCTTC. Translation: CASRGYNEQFF.

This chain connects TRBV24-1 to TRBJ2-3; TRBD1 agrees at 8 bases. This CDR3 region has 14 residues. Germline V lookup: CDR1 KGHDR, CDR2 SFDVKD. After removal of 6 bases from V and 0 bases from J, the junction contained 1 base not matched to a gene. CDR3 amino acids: CATSRQGSTDTQYF. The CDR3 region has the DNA TGTGCCACCAGTCGACAGGGGAGCACAGATACGCAGTATTTT.

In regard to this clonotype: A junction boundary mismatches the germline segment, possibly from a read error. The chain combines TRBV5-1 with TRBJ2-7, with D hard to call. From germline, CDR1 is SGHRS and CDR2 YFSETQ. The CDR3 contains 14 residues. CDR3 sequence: CASTDVGMPASMEF. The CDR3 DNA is TGCGCCAGCACCGACGTAGGGATGCCAGCATCTATGGAGTTC. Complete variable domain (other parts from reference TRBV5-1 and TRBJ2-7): KAGVTQTPRYLIKTRGQQVTLSCSPISGHRSVSWYQQTPGQGLQFLFEYFSETQRNKGNFPGRFSGRQFSNSRSEMNVSTLELGDSALYLCASTDVGMPASMEFGPGTRLTVT.

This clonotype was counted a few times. The DNA of the CDR3 is TGTGCCAGCAGCTCTTACAGCACCGAGCAGTACTTC. This codes for CASSSYSTEQYF. The chain joins TRBV7-2 to TRBJ2-7; D uncertain. Germline CDR1 reads SGHTA; CDR2 reads FQGNSA. Trimming took off 4 bases at V and 6 bases at J, with 10 bases between the two ends. This CDR3 is 12 amino acids long.

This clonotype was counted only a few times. The CDR3: CASSPGLAGTQYF. The CDR3 DNA reads TGTGCCAGCAGCCCGGGACTAGCGGGGACCCAGTACTTC. The V gene is TRBV7-9, the J gene TRBJ2-1; 12 bases are a match to TRBD2. The J call may be mistaken, given a closer DNA end match to TRBJ2-5. Germline V gene lookup returns CDR1 SEHNR and CDR2 FQNEAQ (reference sequence). This CDR3 spans 13 amino acids.

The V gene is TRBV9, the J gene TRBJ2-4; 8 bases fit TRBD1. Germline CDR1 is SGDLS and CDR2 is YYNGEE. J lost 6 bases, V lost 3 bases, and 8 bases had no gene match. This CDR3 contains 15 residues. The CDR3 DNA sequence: TGTGCCAGCAGCGAAAGGGGAACAGGGGGAAACATTCAGTACTTC. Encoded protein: CASSERGTGGNIQYF.

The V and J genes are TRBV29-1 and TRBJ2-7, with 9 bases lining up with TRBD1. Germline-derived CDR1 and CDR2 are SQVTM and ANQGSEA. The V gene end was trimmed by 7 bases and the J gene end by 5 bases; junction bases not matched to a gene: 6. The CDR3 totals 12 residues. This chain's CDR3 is CSAGTGKDEQYF. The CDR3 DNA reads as TGCAGCGCCGGGACAGGGAAAGACGAGCAGTACTTC.